The 22 T cell receptor beta chains reported below all come from one sample, sequenced in a study of OX40 agonist ivuxolimab in advanced cancers. Sequenced by immunoSEQ multiplex PCR; TCRdb stores in-frame clones only, minus some. The sample contains some 64,000 clones, less than 85% of which appear only once. Sequenced material: CD4+ or CD8+ T cells sorted from blood, taken in a trial of the OX40 agonist ivuxolimab. The receptor set was obtained from an adult with an advanced solid tumor such as melanoma, head and neck, liver or kidney cancer.

This clone occurred a few times. The V and J genes are TRBV5-6 and TRBJ2-7; 7 bases map to TRBD2. The CDR3 contains 16 residues. The germline CDR1 and CDR2 sequences are SGHDT and YYEEEE. J lost 0 bases, V lost 0 bases, and 6 bases had no gene match. DNA of the CDR3: TGTGCCAGCAGCTTGGCCGGAGCTAGCGGCTCCTACGAGCAGTACTTC. It is translated as CASSLAGASGSYEQYF.

V usage is TRBV30 and J usage is TRBJ2-1; 12 nucleotides line up with TRBD2. V was pared by 0 bases and J by 5 bases, with 2 bases of the junction left unmatched. This CDR3 is built from 15 residues. CDR1 is GTSNPN, CDR2 SVGIG, per germline (reference sequence). The CDR3 is CAWSVGLAGNNEQFF. The CDR3 DNA sequence: TGTGCCTGGAGTGTAGGACTAGCGGGGAACAATGAGCAGTTCTTC.

The chain employs TRBV5-6 and TRBJ2-3, with a tentative D call TRBD2 (6 bases). CDR1 is SGHDT and CDR2 is YYEEEE in the germline V gene. The CDR3 loop spans 16 amino acids. V was trimmed by 4 bases and J by 0 bases, leaving 15 bases between them. The CDR3 DNA sequence: TGTGCCAGCAGCCGGGCGGCCGGGAGAAGCACAGATACGCAGTATTTT. Its protein product is CASSRAAGRSTDTQYF. Combining the CDR3 with reference TRBV5-6 and TRBJ2-3 gives the whole variable domain DAGVTQSPTHLIKTRGQQVTLRCSPKSGHDTVSWYQQALGQGPQFIFQYYEEEERQRGNFPDRFSGHQFPNYSSELNVNALLLGDSALYLCASSRAAGRSTDTQYFGPGTRLTVL.

The V call is TRBV7-9, the J call TRBJ2-1; maybe TRBD2 (5 bases). The CDR3 has 14 amino acids. In germline, CDR1 is SEHNR, CDR2 FQNEAQ (reference sequence). V lost 1 base and J lost 9, with 13 bases in between. The DNA for the CDR3 is TGTGCCAGCAGCTTAGTAGTGGGAGTAGGTGAGCAGTTCTTC. Its protein product is CASSLVVGVGEQFF.

The gene calls are TRBV7-3 and TRBJ1-1, with no clear D. V lost 1 base to trimming and J lost 4 bases, with 16 bases between them. Germline-derived CDR1 and CDR2 are SGHTA and FQGTGA. CDR3 size: 16 residues. The CDR3 sequence: CASSLIGMGKGTEAFF. CDR3 sequence (DNA): TGTGCCAGCAGCTTAATCGGGATGGGGAAAGGCACTGAAGCTTTCTTT.

This rearrangement joins TRBV30 to TRBJ2-5; D may correspond to TRBD1 or TRBD2 (5 bases each). The CDR3 has 14 residues. CDR1 and CDR2 from the germline V gene are GTSNPN and SVGIG (reference sequence). Between the trimmed V and J ends, which lost 0 bases and 2 bases, there was a span of 10 bases. This CDR3 reads CAWSVHRRQETQYF. DNA of the CDR3: TGTGCCTGGAGTGTACACAGGAGGCAAGAGACCCAGTACTTC. Using reference TRBV30 and TRBJ2-5 for the parts outside the CDR3, the full variable domain is SQTIHQWPATLVQPVGSPLSLECTVEGTSNPNLYWYRQAAGRGLQLLFYSVGIGQISSEVPQNLSASRPQDRQFILSSKKLLLSDSGFYLCAWSVHRRQETQYFGPGTRLLVL.

This sequence joins TRBV7-6 and TRBJ2-1; 9 nucleotides line up with TRBD2. CDR3 length: 14 amino acids. Germline assignment: CDR1 SGHVS and CDR2 FNYEAQ. V shed 1 base, J shed 5 bases, and the junction held 0 bases outside the gene matches. The CDR3 protein is CASSLGGRDNEQFF. CDR3 nucleotide sequence: TGTGCCAGCAGCTTAGGCGGGAGGGACAATGAGCAGTTCTTC.

The rearrangement uses TRBV5-1 and TRBJ2-2, with 9 bases fitting TRBD1. J was trimmed by 2 bases and V by 4 bases; bases with no gene match: 18. Germline V gene data show CDR1 as SGHRS and CDR2 as YFSETQ. This CDR3 spans 20 amino acids. The CDR3 sequence: CASSPKGQGHLAVNTGELFF. The CDR3 nucleotides read TGCGCCAGCAGCCCCAAGGGACAGGGTCACTTGGCCGTTAACACCGGGGAGCTGTTTTTT.

The gene calls are TRBV30 and TRBJ1-6, with D possibly TRBD1 on 6 matching bases. The ends were cut back, 2 bases at V and 5 bases at J, with 10 bases in the middle. This CDR3 has 14 amino acids. Germline V gene lookup returns CDR1 GTSNPN and CDR2 SVGIG (reference sequence). The CDR3 region is CAWSSGVNNSPLHF. The DNA for the CDR3 is TGTGCCTGGAGTTCAGGGGTTAATAATTCACCCCTCCACTTT.

The chain has TRBV12-5 and TRBJ2-1, with D possibly being TRBD1 (6 bases). CDR1 and CDR2 (germline): LGHNT, FRNRAP. V lost 3 bases and J 6 bases, leaving 9 bases between the germline ends. This CDR3 contains 13 residues. CDR3 in DNA: TGTGCTAGTGGTTTCGGACAGATCAATGAGCAGTTCTTC. Its translation: CASGFGQINEQFF. Full variable domain (missing parts from reference TRBV12-5 and TRBJ2-1): DARVTQTPRHKVTEMGQEVTMRCQPILGHNTVFWYRQTMMQGLELLAYFRNRAPLDDSGMPKDRFSAEMPDATLATLKIQPSEPRDSAVYFCASGFGQINEQFFGPGTRLTVL.

This chain uses TRBV2 with TRBJ2-7, with TRBD2 matching over 7 bases. Germline V gene data show CDR1 as SNHLY and CDR2 as FYNNEI. The CDR3 is 15 amino acids. V lost 4 bases and J lost 3; bases outside the gene matches: 9. Written as DNA, the CDR3 is TGTGCCAGCAGTGTAGAAGCGGGAATCGTCTACGAGCAGTACTTC. It translates to CASSVEAGIVYEQYF.

This clone was observed a few times. The rearrangement joins TRBV7-8 to TRBJ2-5; TRBD2 might be the D (6 bases). Deletions cut 4 bases from V and 5 bases from J, with 14 bases between. Germline loops: CDR1 SGHVS, CDR2 FQNEAQ. The CDR3 length is 14 residues. CDR3 DNA: TGTGCCAGCAGCTCCCGGGGACTCAGGGAGACCCAGTACTTC. This sequence encodes CASSSRGLRETQYF.

J is TRBJ2-1 and V is TRBV18, with 9 bases fitting TRBD2. This CDR3 has 17 residues. The V segment lost 4 bases and the J segment 7 bases; nucleotides outside the gene matches: 14. Germline CDR1 reads KGHSH; CDR2 reads LQKENI. CDR3 in DNA: TGTGCCAGCTCACTGAGACTAGCGGAGGGGAGGGGAAATGAGCAGTTCTTC. It yields the protein CASSLRLAEGRGNEQFF.

The chain carries TRBV2 and TRBJ2-3; 8 nucleotides match TRBD2. Germline V gives CDR1 SNHLY, CDR2 FYNNEI. There are 23 residues in the CDR3. The V gene end was trimmed by 1 base and the J gene end by 7 bases; junction bases not matched to a gene: 31. CDR3 DNA: TGTGCCAGCAGTGAAGGAACGTTGATTCGACGTGGTAGTAGCGGGGCCCTCAGATATACGCAGTATTTT. Translation gives CASSEGTLIRRGSSGALRYTQYF.

The chain recombines TRBV2 with TRBJ1-4; D gene ambiguous. This CDR3 spans 16 amino acids. The V and J ends lost 6 bases and 9 bases respectively, with 23 bases between them. Per the germline V gene, CDR1 is SNHLY and CDR2 is FYNNEI. The CDR3 coding sequence is TGTGCCAGCAGCGCCCCCTCGAGGGTTGATACGAAAAAACTGTTTTTT. This codes for CASSAPSRVDTKKLFF.

The chain combines TRBV10-3 with TRBJ2-1, with 8 bases identical to TRBD1. This CDR3 region has 12 residues. The germline gives CDR1 ENHRY, CDR2 SYGVKD. J gave up 6 bases and V 6 bases, and 1 base lay outside the gene matches. CDR3 loop: CAIRGTGNEQFF. The DNA for the CDR3 is TGTGCCATCAGGGGGACAGGCAATGAGCAGTTCTTC.

CDR3 nucleotide sequence: TGTGCCAGCAGTCAGAGAGATTCACCCCTCCACTTT. This gives the protein CASSQRDSPLHF. The chain joins TRBV6-6 to TRBJ1-6; D unclear. CDR1 and CDR2 from the germline V gene are MNHNY and SVGAGI (reference sequence). CDR3 length equals 12 residues. Trimming pared 5 bases from V and 8 bases from J, leaving 7 bases between.

The V gene is TRBV5-1, the J gene TRBJ2-7; D may be TRBD2 (6 bases). The length of the CDR3 is 15 residues. The V and J ends lost 0 bases and 4 bases respectively, with 14 bases between them. Germline assignment: CDR1 SGHRS and CDR2 YFSETQ. CDR3 amino acids: CASSLGDGGMYEQYF. The CDR3 nucleotides are TGCGCCAGCAGCTTGGGGGACGGGGGTATGTACGAGCAGTACTTC.

The rearrangement uses TRBV30 and TRBJ1-3, with D perhaps matching TRBD1 (6 bases). Germline CDR1 reads GTSNPN; CDR2 reads SVGIG (reference sequence). The V gene lost 6 bases and the J gene lost 6 bases, with 18 bases spanning the gap. There are 14 residues in the CDR3. This CDR3 is CACSKQGLLNTIYF. Written as DNA, the CDR3 is TGTGCCTGTTCCAAACAGGGACTATTAAACACCATATATTTT.

J is TRBJ1-5 and V is TRBV6-6; D unclear. Germline V gives CDR1 MNHNY, CDR2 SVGAGI (reference sequence). The CDR3 totals 16 residues. Trimming removed 0 bases at V and 3 bases at J, with 12 bases between. The CDR3 bases are TGTGCCAGCAGTTACTCGATGAGGGCACACAATCAGCCCCAGCATTTT. Translating it yields CASSYSMRAHNQPQHF.

The V and J genes are TRBV11-1 and TRBJ2-2, with 7 bases that match TRBD2. Germline CDR1 is SGHAT and CDR2 is FQDESV (reference sequence). V trimming: 0 bases; J trimming: 2 bases; junction bases outside the gene matches: 9. The CDR3 contains 18 residues. The CDR3 protein is CASSLAGKLADNTGELFF. The CDR3 nucleotides are TGTGCCAGCAGCTTAGCGGGAAAGCTAGCGGACAACACCGGGGAGCTGTTTTTT.

The V gene is TRBV7-9, the J gene TRBJ2-1; weak D call: TRBD2 (6 bases). The CDR3 is made up of 14 amino acids. Between the trimmed V and J ends, which lost 5 bases and 9 bases, there was a span of 17 bases. Germline values: CDR1 SEHNR, CDR2 FQNEAQ (reference sequence). CDR3 DNA sequence: TGTGCCAGCAGCCCAGGCGGGATTAGGTCTGAGCAGTTCTTC. The encoded protein is CASSPGGIRSEQFF.